A selection of T cell receptor beta chains follows, all from one sample in a study of blood T cell repertoires in COVID-19. The data were produced by immunoSEQ multiplex PCR, yet TCRdb's version contains in-frame clones alone and is incomplete. The sample includes about 160,000 clones, roughly 88% of them seen just once. Source material: peripheral blood. The receptors come from a man aged 18 to 30 with acute or convalescent COVID-19. Each CDR3 is given with its conserved first and last residue. Fields, in order: D gene, clone size, V gene, CDR3 protein. A D gene is named only where the DNA matches it firmly. The size field is filled for only some rows; it gives once, few, many or a size class.

d_gene: TRBD1; abundance: .; v_gene: TRBV6-5; CDR3aa: CASNPGQGVNTEAFF
d_gene: .; abundance: .; v_gene: TRBV18; CDR3aa: CASSSDSSGNTIYF
d_gene: .; abundance: .; v_gene: TRBV18; CDR3aa: CASSPIAKNIQYF
d_gene: TRBD1; abundance: .; v_gene: TRBV7-2; CDR3aa: CASSLATGGTGELFF
d_gene: .; abundance: .; v_gene: TRBV29-1; CDR3aa: CSVDGSYYGYTF
d_gene: .; abundance: .; v_gene: TRBV7-9; CDR3aa: CASSSTGSNQPQHF
d_gene: TRBD1; abundance: .; v_gene: TRBV19; CDR3aa: CASSQGQGLDTDTQYF
d_gene: .; abundance: .; v_gene: TRBV2; CDR3aa: CASSGSNSNQPQHF
d_gene: .; abundance: .; v_gene: TRBV20-1; CDR3aa: CSAHREKAFF
d_gene: .; abundance: .; v_gene: TRBV4-1; CDR3aa: CASSQDLRGTGTIDEQYF
d_gene: TRBD1; abundance: .; v_gene: TRBV5-1; CDR3aa: CASSLEGQGQSGYTF
d_gene: TRBD2; abundance: once; v_gene: TRBV2; CDR3aa: CASIPSRGVAQYF
d_gene: .; abundance: .; v_gene: TRBV11-2; CDR3aa: CASSPGTSNSPLHF
d_gene: TRBD2; abundance: .; v_gene: TRBV9; CDR3aa: CASSVSGGRGETQYF
d_gene: .; abundance: .; v_gene: TRBV19; CDR3aa: CASSPQVSYEQYF
d_gene: .; abundance: .; v_gene: TRBV30; CDR3aa: CAWSLDGGLGSSGNTIYF